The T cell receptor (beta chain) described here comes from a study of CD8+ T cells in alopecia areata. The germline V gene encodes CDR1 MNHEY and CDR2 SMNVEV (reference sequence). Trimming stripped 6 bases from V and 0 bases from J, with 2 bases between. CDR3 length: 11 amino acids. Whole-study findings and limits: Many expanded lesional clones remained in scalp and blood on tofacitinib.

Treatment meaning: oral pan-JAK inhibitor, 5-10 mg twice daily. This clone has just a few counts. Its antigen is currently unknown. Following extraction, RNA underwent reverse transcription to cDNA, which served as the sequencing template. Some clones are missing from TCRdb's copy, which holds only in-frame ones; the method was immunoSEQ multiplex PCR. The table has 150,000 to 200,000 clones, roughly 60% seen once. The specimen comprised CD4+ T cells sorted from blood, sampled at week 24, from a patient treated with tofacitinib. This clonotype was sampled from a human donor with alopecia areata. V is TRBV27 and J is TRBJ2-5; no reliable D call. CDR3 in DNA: TGTGCCAGCAGCCACCAAGAGACCCAGTACTTC. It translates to CASSHQETQYF.